A single sample gave rise to the 21 T cell receptor beta chains below, sequenced in a study of immune evolution from preneoplasia to lung adenocarcinoma. Sequencing was performed with immunoSEQ multiplex PCR; in TCRdb, only in-frame clones are kept and a portion is missing. The table lists around 10,000 clones, 80% to 90% of them singletons, with around 3.5% in the top ten. Sequenced input: FFPE minimally invasive lung adenocarcinoma tissue. Receptor source: a person aged 70 to 80 with lung adenocarcinoma.

The V call is TRBV19, the J call TRBJ1-3; D gene uncertain. Germline CDR1 is LNHDA and CDR2 is SQIVND (reference sequence). CDR3 length equals 15 residues. V lost 4 bases and J lost 2, with 12 bases in between. The CDR3 is CASSTEQLPGNTIYF. The CDR3 coding sequence is TGTGCCAGTAGTACAGAACAGTTGCCTGGAAACACCATATATTTT.

This chain links TRBV4-1 with TRBJ2-7; D may correspond to TRBD1 or TRBD2 (5 bases each). In germline, CDR1 is MGHRA, CDR2 YSYEKL. The CDR3 covers 13 residues. Trimming cost V 3 bases and J 6 bases, with 12 bases left between them. In DNA, the CDR3 is TGCGCCAGCAGCCATGCTAGGGGACCCGAGCAGTACTTC. Translating gives CASSHARGPEQYF.

CDR3 coding DNA: TGTGCCAGCAGCCACTCTCGGACACCGGAGGGCTACGAGCAGTACTTC. As protein: CASSHSRTPEGYEQYF. This chain links TRBV21-1 with TRBJ2-7; the table's D call TRBD2 went unverified against the DNA. TRBV21-1 is deemed a pseudogene. The CDR3 is 16 amino acids.

Comment on this clone: One end of the junction varies from germline; a read error may be responsible. Other DNA sequences within the sample encode an identical CDR3. The rearrangement links TRBV15 to TRBJ2-7; the match to TRBD1 covers 9 bases. This CDR3 has 14 amino acids. Germline CDR1 and CDR2: LNHNV and YYDKDF (reference sequence). DNA for the CDR3: TGTGCCACCAGCCCGGGACAGGGTACCTACGAGCAGTACTTT. This translates into CATSPGQGTYEQYF.

The chain links TRBV30 to TRBJ1-2; tentatively, D is TRBD1 (5 bases). The CDR3 is made up of 13 amino acids. Germline CDR1 is GTSNPN and CDR2 is SVGIG (reference sequence). V dropped 0 bases and J dropped 4 bases, with 9 bases sitting between them. Here the CDR3 reads CAWSVMGTYGYTF. The CDR3 nucleotides read TGTGCCTGGAGTGTAATGGGGACCTATGGCTACACCTTC.

The CDR3 spells CASQDWTEDNEQFF. DNA of the CDR3: TGTGCCAGCCAGGATTGGACGGAAGACAATGAGCAGTTCTTC. The chain joins TRBV10-3 to TRBJ2-1; D remains ambiguous. CDR1 is ENHRY, CDR2 SYGVKD, per germline. The CDR3 is 14 residues long. V was pared by 10 bases and J by 5 bases, with 18 bases between.

This chain joins TRBV9 and TRBJ2-6; 8 bases line up with TRBD1. V gave up 4 bases and J gave up 2 bases; unmatched junction bases: 8. The CDR3 spans 17 residues. Germline V lookup: CDR1 SGDLS, CDR2 YYNGEE. In DNA form, the CDR3 reads TGTGCCAGCAGCTTCCAGCCAGGGGGCGCTGGGGCCAACGTCCTGACTTTC. Protein: CASSFQPGGAGANVLTF.

The rearrangement links TRBV29-1 to TRBJ2-3; TRBD1 matches 8 bases. Germline CDR1 is SQVTM and CDR2 is ANQGSEA. The CDR3 has 14 residues. With V trimmed by 2 bases and J by 4 bases, 5 bases remained unmatched. Here the CDR3 reads CSVERQGQSDTQYF. CDR3 coding DNA: TGCAGCGTTGAAAGACAGGGGCAATCAGATACGCAGTATTTT.

CDR3 bases: TGTGCCAGCAGTTTCGGACCGGACTACGAGCAGTACTTC. Protein sequence: CASSFGPDYEQYF. This chain joins TRBV6-6 and TRBJ2-7; D gene unclear. The CDR3 runs to 13 residues. Per germline, CDR1 MNHNY and CDR2 SVGAGI (reference sequence). V gave up 4 bases and J gave up 3 bases, with 10 bases separating them.

The CDR3 DNA sequence: TGTGCCAGCAGTTACTCGAGGGGGCGGATGAACACTGAAGCTTTCTTT. This encodes CASSYSRGRMNTEAFF. The genes are TRBV6-5 and TRBJ1-1, with TRBD1 identical over 7 bases. CDR1 and CDR2 (germline): MNHEY, SVGAGI. V dropped 0 bases and J dropped 0; count of bases not matched to a gene: 4. This CDR3 is built from 16 residues.

V usage is TRBV29-1 and J usage is TRBJ2-2; the D gene is possibly TRBD2 (5 bases). The CDR3 is made up of 13 amino acids. V lost 3 bases, J lost 8 bases, and 13 bases lay in between. CDR1 SQVTM and CDR2 ANQGSEA come from the germline V gene. The CDR3 DNA follows: TGCAGCGTTGATCGTCTAACGGGGGGGGAGCTGTTTTTT. Its translation is CSVDRLTGGELFF.

J is TRBJ1-2 and V is TRBV2; TRBD1 agrees at 8 bases. This CDR3 is built from 13 residues. Germline V CDR1 and CDR2: SNHLY, FYNNEI. The J segment lost 7 bases and the V segment lost 6 bases, leaving 7 bases of the junction unmatched. CDR3 nucleotide sequence: TGTGCCAGCAGGGGACAGGTGTCCTCTGGCTACACCTTC. The encoded protein is CASRGQVSSGYTF.

V gene TRBV30 combines with J gene TRBJ2-7; tentative D call: TRBD2 (5 bases). The germline V gene encodes CDR1 GTSNPN and CDR2 SVGIG (reference sequence). CDR3 length: 11 amino acids. Between the trimmed V and J ends, which lost 4 bases and 4 bases, there was a span of 8 bases. The CDR3 is CAWISGYEQYF. CDR3 nucleotide sequence: TGTGCCTGGATTTCGGGGTACGAGCAGTACTTC.

This clone appeared once. This chain connects TRBV7-2 to TRBJ2-5; 7 positions match TRBD1. From germline, CDR1 is SGHTA and CDR2 FQGNSA. The CDR3 covers 14 residues. The ends lost 8 bases at V and 4 bases at J; junction bases unmatched: 10. DNA for the CDR3: TGTGCCAGCTATGAGGGGGCTCTCGGAGAGACCCAGTACTTC. Its translation is CASYEGALGETQYF.

This clone was counted only a few times. The V and J genes are TRBV2 and TRBJ2-7; the D call may be TRBD1 or TRBD2 (5 bases each). Germline-derived CDR1 and CDR2 are SNHLY and FYNNEI. This CDR3 has 14 amino acids. The V end lost 4 bases, the J end lost 4 bases, and 14 bases lay between the germline ends. The CDR3 loop is CASSVGDSGYEQYF. The DNA for the CDR3 is TGTGCCAGCAGTGTGGGAGACAGTGGGTACGAGCAGTACTTC.

This sequence joins TRBV28 and TRBJ2-1, with 16 bases fitting TRBD2. The CDR3 contains 22 residues. The V and J ends lost 3 bases and 10 bases, in that order; junction bases with no gene match: 24. CDR1 is MDHEN, CDR2 SYDVKM, per germline. This chain's CDR3 is CASSFWVKPGLAGGPGATEQFF. CDR3 bases: TGTGCCAGCAGTTTTTGGGTAAAGCCGGGACTAGCGGGGGGGCCGGGCGCGACGGAGCAGTTCTTC.

J is TRBJ1-1 and V is TRBV5-1; D possibly corresponds to TRBD1 (6 bases). CDR3 length: 16 amino acids. Per the germline V gene, CDR1 is SGHRS and CDR2 is YFSETQ. Trimming cost V 0 bases and J 0 bases, with 12 bases left between them. The CDR3 DNA reads as TGCGCCAGCAGCTTGGAGGGGGTGGCGGTGAACACTGAAGCTTTCTTT. The encoded protein is CASSLEGVAVNTEAFF.

The CDR3, as DNA: TGTGCCAGCAGCTTAAACACAGGGGTGGAGACCCAGTACTTC. Translating gives CASSLNTGVETQYF. This chain connects TRBV7-9 to TRBJ2-5; 7 nucleotides align to TRBD1. The CDR3 totals 14 residues. The germline CDR1 and CDR2 sequences are SEHNR and FQNEAQ (reference sequence). With 2 bases clipped from V and 5 bases from J, the junction kept 5 bases outside the gene matches.

This clone was seen a handful of times. The chain has TRBV30 and TRBJ2-7; TRBD1 agrees at 9 bases. CDR3 length: 12 residues. Germline CDR1 reads GTSNPN; CDR2 reads SVGIG (reference sequence). V was pared by 4 bases and J by 7 bases, with 5 bases of the junction left unmatched. The CDR3 DNA sequence: TGTGCCTGGACCCGACAGGGGGGGGAGCAGTACTTC. Translation: CAWTRQGGEQYF.

This sequence joins TRBV6-6 and TRBJ1-4; 7 positions match TRBD1. V shed 6 bases, J shed 8 bases, and the junction held 15 bases outside the gene matches. CDR1 and CDR2 from the germline V gene are MNHNY and SVGAGI (reference sequence). The length of the CDR3 is 16 residues. CDR3 bases: TGTGCCAGCAGCTGGACAGGTGAAAGAATGGGGGAAAAACTGTTTTTT. This translates into CASSWTGERMGEKLFF.

Written as DNA, the CDR3 is TGTGCCAGCAGCTTGGTAGGATCGGACCCTAACTATGGCTACACCTTC. Translation gives CASSLVGSDPNYGYTF. The chain is built from TRBV7-9 and TRBJ1-2; D remains unclear. Trimming took off 3 bases at V and 0 bases at J, with 14 bases between the two ends. Germline loops: CDR1 SEHNR, CDR2 FQNEAQ (reference sequence). CDR3 length: 16 residues.